The 5 T cell receptor beta chains below all came from one sample that was sequenced in a study of T cells in Graves' hyperthyroidism and ophthalmopathy. RNA transcripts provided the source from which TCR beta CDR3 regions were amplified. Using the HTBI primer set, a first-round RT-PCR was run on the TCR CDR3. MiXCR was run by TCRdb on the multiplex PCR reads, yielding one entry per CDR3 protein. Here the sample spans 300,000 to 400,000 distinct CDR3 sequences, less than 20% being singletons. Input material: blood. Receptors originate from a man aged 18 to 30 with Graves' ophthalmopathy.

This clonotype was recorded a few times. V gene TRBV6-2 or TRBV6-3 combines with J gene TRBJ1-3; D uncertain. Per the germline V gene, CDR1 is MNHEY and CDR2 is SVGEGT. V was cut by 8 bases and J by 4 bases, with 24 bases left in between. CDR3 length: 17 residues. The CDR3 DNA follows: TGTGCCAGCCACGGAGGATCGGGCCGAAAGGAGGGAAACACCATATATTTT. Translation gives CASHGGSGRKEGNTIYF.

This clonotype was seen at least ten times. The chain couples TRBV6-1 to TRBJ2-1; TRBD1 might be the D (6 bases). The V gene's germline CDR1 is MNHNS and CDR2 SASEGT. The CDR3 spans 16 residues. V was trimmed by 2 bases and J by 2 bases, leaving 13 bases between them. CDR3 in DNA: TGTGCCAGCAGTGAAATGGTGGGGGACACCTACAATGAGCAGTTCTTC. As protein: CASSEMVGDTYNEQFF.

Regarding this clonotype: A much larger clone lies one base from this, so it may be a read error. The V gene is TRBV7-8, the J gene TRBJ2-7, with D perhaps given as TRBD1 or TRBD2 (5 bases each). The CDR3 has 14 residues. V lost 4 bases and J 5 bases, leaving 15 bases between the germline ends. The V gene's germline CDR1 is SGHVS and CDR2 FQNEAQ. The CDR3 reads CASSWGNRGDEQYF. DNA for the CDR3: TGTGCCAGCAGCTGGGGGAACCGGGGCGACGAGCAGTACTTC.

The table lists this clonotype with a few counts. The rearrangement links TRBV10-1 to TRBJ1-1; D may be TRBD1 (5 bases). Between the trimmed V and J ends, which lost 3 bases and 4 bases, there was a span of 12 bases. The CDR3 contains 14 residues. Germline CDR1 reads WNHNN; CDR2 reads SYGVQD (reference sequence). The CDR3 DNA follows: TGCGCCAGCAGTGAACAGGCGGAATCCACTGAAGCTTTCTTT. This gives the protein CASSEQAESTEAFF.

J is TRBJ1-6 and V is TRBV19; 7 bases are a match to TRBD1. The CDR3 runs 15 residues. CDR1 and CDR2 (germline): LNHDA, SQIVND (reference sequence). The J segment lost 6 bases and the V segment lost 3 bases, leaving 5 bases of the junction unmatched. CDR3 in amino acids: CASSMGQGVNSPLHF. DNA for the CDR3: TGTGCCAGTAGTATGGGGCAGGGGGTTAATTCACCCCTCCACTTT.